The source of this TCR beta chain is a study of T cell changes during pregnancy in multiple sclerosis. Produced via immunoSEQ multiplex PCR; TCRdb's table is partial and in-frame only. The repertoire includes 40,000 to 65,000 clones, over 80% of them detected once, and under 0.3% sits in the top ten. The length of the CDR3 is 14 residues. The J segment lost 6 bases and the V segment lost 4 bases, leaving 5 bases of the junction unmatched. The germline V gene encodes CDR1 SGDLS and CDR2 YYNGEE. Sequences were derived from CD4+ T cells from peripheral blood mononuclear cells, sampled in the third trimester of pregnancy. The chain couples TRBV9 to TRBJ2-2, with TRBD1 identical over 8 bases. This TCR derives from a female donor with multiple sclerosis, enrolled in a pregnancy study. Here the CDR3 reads CASSTQGAPGELFF. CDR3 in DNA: TGTGCCAGCAGCACCCAGGGGGCTCCCGGGGAGCTGTTTTTT.